Included here is one T cell receptor beta chain sequence, with context. Antigen specificity is unknown. The CDR3 consists of 19 residues. Trimming took off 0 bases at V and 4 bases at J, with 19 bases between the two ends. CDR1 and CDR2 (germline): SGHTA, FQGNSA. This sample was taken from a study of CD8 T cells in Susac syndrome. The T cells that were sequenced for TCR beta were CD8+ and CD4+ cells from blood. Study-level findings and limits: It was acknowledged by the study that relatively few individuals were included in its TCR sequencing and HLA analysis.

When the RNA was reverse transcribed, random hexamers were used with an input of roughly 0.45 to 1 ug. MiXCR was run by TCRdb on the immunoSEQ multiplex PCR reads, yielding one entry per CDR3 protein. The table lists roughly 130,000 distinct CDR3 sequences, roughly 95% of them singletons. The sample comprised CD4+ T cells from PBMCs. The TCR was taken from a human donor with multiple sclerosis. The V and J genes are TRBV7-2 and TRBJ2-6; maybe TRBD2 (7 bases). The CDR3 here is CASSLALGGGASGANVLTF. The DNA of the CDR3 is TGTGCCAGCAGCTTAGCGCTAGGTGGGGGGGCCTCCGGGGCCAACGTCCTGACTTTC.